Given below is one T cell receptor beta chain in context. This entry comes from a study of blood T cell repertoires in COVID-19. In the study overall: In each case, the material was cDNA or gDNA derived from T cells, B-cell-depleted T cells, or PBMCs.

Trimming removed 1 base from V and 4 bases from J; junction bases left unmatched: 8. The CDR3 covers 16 residues. Germline CDR1 reads MNHEY; CDR2 reads SVGAGI. Produced via immunoSEQ multiplex PCR; TCRdb's table is partial and in-frame only. The sample lists around 23,000 clones; about 80% were seen once. This chain uses TRBV6-5 with TRBJ1-1; 8 positions match TRBD1. This TCR was sampled from a human donor in a cohort sampled during active COVID-19. The source material was peripheral blood. The CDR3 DNA is TGTGCCAGCAGTTACTACAGGGGGACGTTGAGCACTGAAGCTTTCTTT. This translates into CASSYYRGTLSTEAFF.